This TCR beta chain appears in the sequencing data of a study of cytotoxic CD8 clonotypes in ibrutinib-treated CLL. This CDR3 spans 15 amino acids. Trimming removed 7 bases from V and 3 bases from J, with 19 bases in between. Germline values: CDR1 MNHEY, CDR2 SVGAGI. Only in-frame clones appear in the TCRdb table, and some are missing; sequencing was by immunoSEQ multiplex PCR. The sample consists of 200,000 or so clones, about four fifths of them appearing once. This sequence joins TRBV6-5 and TRBJ2-7; D is possibly TRBD1 (6 bases). The clonotype was recovered from a human donor with chronic lymphocytic leukemia. Source: PBMCs, taken after 12 months of ibrutinib treatment. The DNA of the CDR3 is TGTGCCAGCACCAAGGCCGGCGGCAGGGGCTACGAGCAGTACTTC. It specifies CASTKAGGRGYEQYF.